Sequencing of this TCR beta chain was carried out in a study of shared clonotypes between healthy human individuals. Assay used: immunoSEQ multiplex PCR; TCRdb lists only in-frame clones, some missing. The data contain some 2,100,000 clones, roughly 95% of them singletons. This CDR3 is 16 amino acids long. In germline, CDR1 is SGHDN, CDR2 FVKESK. Trimming shortened V by 0 bases and J by 2 bases, and 14 bases separated the two germline ends. The chain joins TRBV14 to TRBJ2-7; D is ambiguous. The source of this sequence is a man younger than 35 in good health. The specimen sequenced was naive CD4+ T cells sorted from blood. Stated subset: CD45RA+ positively selected. CDR3 protein: CASSQDMVTGPYEQYF. The CDR3 nucleotides are TGTGCCAGCAGCCAAGATATGGTGACGGGTCCCTACGAGCAGTACTTC.